One and the same sample provided the 21 T cell receptor beta chains below, sequenced in a study of CD8+ T cells in alopecia areata. It was cDNA, reverse transcribed from extracted RNA, that served as the sequencing template. TCRdb's table, derived via immunoSEQ multiplex PCR, lists solely in-frame clones and lacks some. The top ten hold more than 0.4% of the sample, which has over 200,000 clones, 50% to 65% seen once. The specimen was CD4+ T cells sorted from blood, collected at week 0. These receptors were collected from a human donor with alopecia areata.

This chain uses TRBV6-5 with TRBJ1-2; the D gene is possibly TRBD1 (6 bases). Germline CDR1 is MNHEY and CDR2 is SVGAGI. V lost 6 bases to trimming and J lost 2 bases, with 10 bases between them. The CDR3 runs 13 residues. CDR3 sequence reads: CASSPGGNYGYTF. The CDR3 region has the DNA TGTGCCAGCAGCCCCGGGGGCAACTATGGCTACACCTTC.

The gene calls are TRBV7-8 and TRBJ2-1; D ambiguous. Germline V gene data show CDR1 as SGHVS and CDR2 as FQNEAQ. The length of the CDR3 is 11 residues. Trimming left V 1 base short and J 12 bases short, with 7 bases between. The CDR3 sequence is CASSLEGGQFF. CDR3 DNA: TGTGCCAGCAGCTTAGAGGGTGGGCAGTTCTTC.

This clone was seen once. The chain joins TRBV19 to TRBJ2-7; 7 bases map to TRBD1. The germline gives CDR1 LNHDA, CDR2 SQIVND (reference sequence). The CDR3 sequence is 15 residues long. The V and J ends lost 6 bases and 1 base, in that order; junction bases with no gene match: 9. The CDR3 bases are TGTGCCAGTAGGCGTAAGGGACAGAGTTCCTACGAGCAGTACTTC. Encoded protein: CASRRKGQSSYEQYF.

This clone showed up just a few times. The genes are TRBV10-3 and TRBJ1-4; 8 nucleotides align to TRBD1. V trimming: 8 bases; J trimming: 7 bases; junction bases outside the gene matches: 0. CDR3 size: 11 residues. Germline CDR1 reads ENHRY; CDR2 reads SYGVKD. The chain's CDR3 is CAIGQGEKLFF. CDR3 bases: TGTGCCATCGGACAGGGTGAAAAACTGTTTTTT.

This clone was found a few times. J is TRBJ2-1 and V is TRBV12-5; 7 nucleotides align to TRBD1. Unmatched junction bases numbered 2, after V lost 6 bases and J lost 6 bases. The CDR3 consists of 12 residues. The germline V gene has CDR1 LGHNT and CDR2 FRNRAP. As DNA, the CDR3 is TGTGCTAGTGGGGGACAGTCCAATGAGCAGTTCTTC. Encoded protein: CASGGQSNEQFF.

The V and J genes are TRBV4-1 and TRBJ2-5; 14 positions agree with TRBD2. V shed 3 bases and J 4 bases; nucleotides not matched to a gene: 10. This CDR3 is 18 amino acids long. Germline loops: CDR1 MGHRA, CDR2 YSYEKL. CDR3 sequence (DNA): TGCGCCAGCAGCCAGGGACTAGCGGGAGATATATTAGGAGAGACCCAGTACTTC. Protein product: CASSQGLAGDILGETQYF.

On this clone: Distinct nucleotide sequences in the sample also encode this CDR3. The V and J genes are TRBV29-1 and TRBJ2-3; D unclear. The CDR3 extends over 13 amino acids. The germline V gene has CDR1 SQVTM and CDR2 ANQGSEA. The V end lost 3 bases, the J end lost 2 bases, and 9 bases lay between the germline ends. CDR3 amino acids: CSVEGAVTDTQYF. Here the CDR3 DNA reads TGCAGCGTTGAGGGCGCAGTCACAGATACGCAGTATTTT.

V gene TRBV9 combines with J gene TRBJ2-1; D not resolved. This CDR3 region has 16 residues. Germline CDR1 and CDR2: SGDLS and YYNGEE. V was cut by 0 bases and J by 4 bases, with 14 bases left in between. The CDR3: CASSVGGLESYNEQFF. The CDR3 nucleotides read TGTGCCAGCAGCGTAGGAGGTCTAGAGAGTTACAATGAGCAGTTCTTC.

This clone appeared a single time. V and J are TRBV27 and TRBJ1-2; a possible D gene is TRBD1 (6 bases). This CDR3 contains 15 residues. CDR1 is MNHEY, CDR2 SMNVEV, per germline (reference sequence). V gave up 5 bases and J gave up 4 bases, with 17 bases separating them. CDR3 loop: CASSRGADNLYGYTF. CDR3 nucleotides: TGTGCCAGCAGTCGGGGGGCAGACAATCTCTATGGCTACACCTTC.

DNA for the CDR3: TGTGCCAGCAGTGAAGCGGGGGCACGGGGGTACGAGCAGTACTTC. Its protein product is CASSEAGARGYEQYF. V usage is TRBV6-1 and J usage is TRBJ2-7; D could derive from TRBD1 or TRBD2 (6 bases each). The CDR3 is 15 residues long. V was clipped by 0 bases and J by 4 bases, with 13 bases between them. Germline CDR1 reads MNHNS; CDR2 reads SASEGT.

The chain combines TRBV4-1 with TRBJ2-7; TRBD1 might be the D (6 bases). This CDR3 has 15 residues. CDR1 MGHRA and CDR2 YSYEKL come from the germline V gene. Trimming stripped 1 base from V and 7 bases from J, with 17 bases between. The CDR3 sequence is CASSQVAGAGEEQYF. The DNA for the CDR3 is TGCGCCAGCAGCCAAGTAGCAGGGGCCGGTGAGGAGCAGTACTTC.

The V call is TRBV9, the J call TRBJ2-1; maybe TRBD2 (6 bases). CDR1 is SGDLS and CDR2 is YYNGEE in the germline V gene. This CDR3 has 16 amino acids. Deletions cut 4 bases from V and 9 bases from J, with 23 bases between. This chain's CDR3 is CASSPSAYPGVGEQFF. The DNA for the CDR3 is TGTGCCAGCAGCCCCTCGGCCTATCCGGGGGTGGGTGAGCAGTTCTTC.

Comment on this clone: At one of its ends the junction is not consistent with the germline gene, which may arise from a read error. V gene TRBV7-7 combines with J gene TRBJ2-5, with a weak D call TRBD2 (5 bases). The length of the CDR3 is 13 residues. The V gene's germline CDR1 is SSHAT and CDR2 FNYEAQ (reference sequence). In DNA form, the CDR3 reads TGTGCTAGCAGCTTAAATTGGAGGGAGACCCAGTACTTC. Translating gives CASSLNWRETQYF.

The genes are TRBV18 and TRBJ1-1, with D perhaps matching TRBD1 (5 bases). The CDR3 contains 13 residues. V gave up 3 bases and J gave up 10 bases, with 15 bases separating them. Per germline, CDR1 KGHSH and CDR2 LQKENI. The CDR3 DNA is TGTGCCAGCTCACCTCTGGACCGGGGGGGAGCTTTCTTT. Its translation is CASSPLDRGGAFF.

This clone was detected once. This chain links TRBV29-1 with TRBJ1-1, with TRBD1 identical over 7 bases. Germline V lookup: CDR1 SQVTM, CDR2 ANQGSEA. The V gene end was trimmed by 7 bases and the J gene end by 1 base; junction bases not matched to a gene: 9. The CDR3 has 14 residues. CDR3 DNA sequence: TGCAGCGCCCGACATAACAGGGGGAACACTGAAGCTTTCTTT. Its translation is CSARHNRGNTEAFF. The complete variable domain, with remaining parts taken from reference TRBV29-1 and TRBJ1-1, reads SAVISQKPSRDICQRGTSLTIQCQVDSQVTMMFWYRQQPGQSLTLIATANQGSEATYESGFVIDKFPISRPNLTFSTLTVSNMSPEDSSIYLCSARHNRGNTEAFFGQGTRLTVV.

In this sample, this clone turned up once. The J gene is TRBJ1-2, the V gene TRBV4-2, with D maybe TRBD1 (6 bases). The germline V and J ends were trimmed by 5 bases and 7 bases, with 14 bases remaining between them. CDR1 is LGHNA, CDR2 YNFKEQ, per germline. The CDR3 is made up of 13 amino acids. CDR3 amino acids: CASSEWPGVGYTF. DNA of the CDR3: TGTGCCAGCAGCGAGTGGCCAGGGGTTGGCTACACCTTC.

The chain has TRBV7-3 and TRBJ1-1, with 7 bases aligning to TRBD1. V lost 2 bases and J lost 3; bases outside the gene matches: 0. The CDR3 has 13 amino acids. CDR1 is SGHTA and CDR2 is FQGTGA in the germline V gene. As DNA, the CDR3 is TGTGCCAGCAGCTTACAGGGGGACACTGAAGCTTTCTTT. Its translation is CASSLQGDTEAFF.

The chain joins TRBV29-1 to TRBJ1-3; tentative D call: TRBD1 (5 bases). This CDR3 has 14 amino acids. Trimming removed 0 bases at V and 3 bases at J, with 9 bases between. The germline V gene has CDR1 SQVTM and CDR2 ANQGSEA. The CDR3 coding sequence is TGCAGCGTTGAAGATGTCGGGGGTGGAAACACCATATATTTT. Amino acid sequence: CSVEDVGGGNTIYF.

V is TRBV30 and J is TRBJ1-5, with no clear D. Trimming left V 3 bases short and J 2 bases short, with 14 bases between. This CDR3 is 15 amino acids long. The germline V gene encodes CDR1 GTSNPN and CDR2 SVGIG (reference sequence). CDR3 DNA: TGTGCCTGGAGCGGGTCCCGGGTGGGCAATCAGCCCCAGCATTTT. It codes for CAWSGSRVGNQPQHF.

The rearrangement uses TRBV18 and TRBJ2-3; TRBD2 agrees at 9 bases. This CDR3 has 16 residues. The germline gives CDR1 KGHSH, CDR2 LQKENI. V lost 2 bases, J lost 1 base, and 4 bases stayed unmatched. CDR3 in DNA: TGTGCCAGCTCACCAGTAGCGGGGGCCCGCACAGATACGCAGTATTTT. This sequence encodes CASSPVAGARTDTQYF.

The J gene is TRBJ2-3, the V gene TRBV15; a weak D match, TRBD1 (5 bases). V lost 6 bases and J lost 2, with 12 bases in between. This CDR3 spans 14 amino acids. Germline V gene lookup returns CDR1 LNHNV and CDR2 YYDKDF (reference sequence). The DNA of the CDR3 is TGTGCCACCAGTCACTCAGGGTACACAGATACGCAGTATTTT. Residues: CATSHSGYTDTQYF.